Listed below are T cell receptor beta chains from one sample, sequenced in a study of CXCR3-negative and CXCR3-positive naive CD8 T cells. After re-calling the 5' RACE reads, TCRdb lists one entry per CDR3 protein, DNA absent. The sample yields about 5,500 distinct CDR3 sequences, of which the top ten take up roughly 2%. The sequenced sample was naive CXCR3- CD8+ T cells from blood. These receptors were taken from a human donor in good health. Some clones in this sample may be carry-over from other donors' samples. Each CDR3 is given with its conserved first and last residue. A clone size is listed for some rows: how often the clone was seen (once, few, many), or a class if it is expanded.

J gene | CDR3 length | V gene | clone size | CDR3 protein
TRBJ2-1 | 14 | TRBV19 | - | CASTGLAGYNEQFF
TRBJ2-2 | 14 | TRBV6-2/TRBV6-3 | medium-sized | CAAEPATNTGELFF
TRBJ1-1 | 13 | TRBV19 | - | CASTLGQNTEAFF
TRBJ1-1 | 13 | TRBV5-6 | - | CASSLGAATEAFF
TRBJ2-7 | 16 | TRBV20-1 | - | CSAQTSGGSSSYEQYF
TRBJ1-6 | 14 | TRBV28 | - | CASSLLTELSPLHF
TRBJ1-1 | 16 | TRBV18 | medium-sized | CASSPGGSSANTEAFF
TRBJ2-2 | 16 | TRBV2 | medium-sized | CASSEPLDRETGELFF
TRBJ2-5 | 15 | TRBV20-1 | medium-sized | CSARLAGGIQETQYF
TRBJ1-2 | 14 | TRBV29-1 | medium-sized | CSVERATTNYGYTF
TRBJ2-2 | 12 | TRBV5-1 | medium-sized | CASSLSPGELFF
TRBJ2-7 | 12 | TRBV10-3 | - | CAISDQDYEQYF
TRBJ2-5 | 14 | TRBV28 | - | CASNIGVAEETQYF
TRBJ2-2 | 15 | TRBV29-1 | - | CSVLRWQGGSGELFF
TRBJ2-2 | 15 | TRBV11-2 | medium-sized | CASRPTGGGTGELFF
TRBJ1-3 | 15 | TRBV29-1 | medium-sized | CSVSKPRGVGNTIYF
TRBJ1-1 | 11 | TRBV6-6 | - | CASSYPGEAFF
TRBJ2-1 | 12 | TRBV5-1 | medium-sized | CASSRPADEQFF
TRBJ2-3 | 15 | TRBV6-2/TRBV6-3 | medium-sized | CASSPGTQETDTQYF
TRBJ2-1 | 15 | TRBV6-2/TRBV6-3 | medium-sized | CASSYPGSTYNEQFF
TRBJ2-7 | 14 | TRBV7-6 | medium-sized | CASRSGTGGPEQYF
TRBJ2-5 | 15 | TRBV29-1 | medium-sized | CSVFARTNLPETQYF
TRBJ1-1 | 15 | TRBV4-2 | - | CASSQDARGVSEAFF
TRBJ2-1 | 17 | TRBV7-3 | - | CASSLRSVVVGYNEQFF
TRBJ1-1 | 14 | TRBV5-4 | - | CASSLWTAGPEAFF
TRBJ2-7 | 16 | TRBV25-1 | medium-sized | CASSELGIRDTYEQYF
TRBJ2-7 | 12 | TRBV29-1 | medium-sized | CSVDDGSYEQYF
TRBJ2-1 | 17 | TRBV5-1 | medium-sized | CASSLAQRERSYNEQFF
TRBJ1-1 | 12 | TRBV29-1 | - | CSGGREVTEAFF
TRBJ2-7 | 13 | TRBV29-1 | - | CSVVTGGSYEQYF
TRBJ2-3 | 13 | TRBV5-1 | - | CASSLRPEDTQYF
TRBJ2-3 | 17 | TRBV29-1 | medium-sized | CSVEVGSTGGLADTQYF
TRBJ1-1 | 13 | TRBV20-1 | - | CSAIPYGNTEAFF
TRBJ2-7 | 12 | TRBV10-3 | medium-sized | CAIARGSEEQYF
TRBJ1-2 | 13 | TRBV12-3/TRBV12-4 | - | CASSGTGSGGYTF
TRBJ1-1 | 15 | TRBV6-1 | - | CASSVEGGVNTEAFF
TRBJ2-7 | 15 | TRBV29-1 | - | CSAQGLAGGYYEQYF
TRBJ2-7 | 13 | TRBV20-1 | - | CSARIMEAYEQYF
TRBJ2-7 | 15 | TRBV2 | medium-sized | CASSEFGTGGVEQYF
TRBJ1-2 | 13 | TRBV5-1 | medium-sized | CASSLAEGEGYTF
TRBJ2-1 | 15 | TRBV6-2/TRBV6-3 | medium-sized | CASSYGGSSYNEQFF